This TCR beta chain was captured in a study of blood T cells in healthy people across ages. CDR3 length: 12 residues. V gave up 8 bases and J gave up 3 bases, with 10 bases separating them. Germline assignment: CDR1 LGHDT and CDR2 YNNKEL (reference sequence). Primed by a sample-barcoded 5' primer and a J-beta primer mix, a second PCR proceeded for about 6 to 11 cycles. TCRdb used MiXCR to reprocess the 5' RACE reads, holding one entry per CDR3 protein. The data show around 580,000 distinct CDR3 sequences, around half seen once. This clonotype was observed a handful of times. V is TRBV3-1 and J is TRBJ2-5; D gene ambiguous. Sequenced sample: blood. The sequence came from a man at least 80 years old in good health. The DNA for the CDR3 is TGTGCCAGCCATGGAATAGAAGAGACCCAGTACTTC. This translates into CASHGIEETQYF.